Below are 26 T cell receptor beta chains sequenced from a single sample in a study of OX40 agonist ivuxolimab in advanced cancers. Sequencing used immunoSEQ multiplex PCR; TCRdb keeps in-frame clones, though not all of them. The table has some 74,000 clones, less than 90% seen once. The sample here was CD4+ or CD8+ T cells sorted from blood, taken in a trial of the OX40 agonist ivuxolimab. These receptor sequences come from an adult with an advanced solid tumor such as melanoma, head and neck, liver or kidney cancer.

Comments on this clone: One end of the junction does not line up with germline, which may come from a read error. The rearrangement joins TRBV19 to TRBJ1-2; 11 bases match TRBD1. Per germline, CDR1 LNHDA and CDR2 SQIVND (reference sequence). The CDR3 is made up of 14 amino acids. CDR3 loop: CAGSRTGGRYGYTF. The DNA of the CDR3 is TGTGCCGGTAGCCGGACAGGGGGCCGATATGGCTACACCTTC.

This clone was picked up a small number of times. The V and J genes are TRBV23-1 and TRBJ2-6; 11 bases match TRBD1. TRBV23-1 is marked as an open reading frame, function uncertain. V lost 2 bases and J lost 0; bases outside the gene matches: 3. CDR3 length: 18 residues. CDR3 nucleotides: TGCGCCAGCAGTCAAGCCGGGACAGGGGGCTCTGGGGCCAACGTCCTGACTTTC. This gives the protein CASSQAGTGGSGANVLTF.

V usage is TRBV2 and J usage is TRBJ1-4; 7 bases are a match to TRBD1. Germline V gene data show CDR1 as SNHLY and CDR2 as FYNNEI. The CDR3 is made up of 15 amino acids. The ends lost 6 bases at V and 5 bases at J; junction bases unmatched: 9. DNA for the CDR3: TGTGCCAGCAGCTTTAGAGGGGGCGGAAATGAAAAACTGTTTTTT. This codes for CASSFRGGGNEKLFF.

This chain uses TRBV19 with TRBJ2-1; 7 nucleotides line up with TRBD2. Germline trimming cut 1 base from V and 8 bases from J; bases unmatched to any gene: 8. In germline, CDR1 is LNHDA, CDR2 SQIVND (reference sequence). The CDR3 has 15 residues. CDR3 DNA: TGTGCCAGTAGTATAGGTGGCGGGAGATCGGATGAGCAGTTCTTC. The encoded protein is CASSIGGGRSDEQFF. The complete variable domain, with remaining parts taken from reference TRBV19 and TRBJ2-1, reads DGGITQSPKYLFRKEGQNVTLSCEQNLNHDAMYWYRQDPGQGLRLIYYSQIVNDFQKGDIAEGYSVSREKKESFPLTVTSAQKNPTAFYLCASSIGGGRSDEQFFGPGTRLTVL.

In this sample, this clone turned up a few times. The genes are TRBV7-8 and TRBJ2-1; unclear D gene. The length of the CDR3 is 14 residues. V lost 4 bases to trimming and J lost 8 bases, with 15 bases between them. Per germline, CDR1 SGHVS and CDR2 FQNEAQ. The CDR3 region has the DNA TGTGCCAGCAGCTCCGTTCGGGTTGGACATGAGCAGTTCTTC. Its translation is CASSSVRVGHEQFF.

CDR3 coding DNA: TGTGCCAGTAGTATCGGCTGGGGGCTAAGTAACGCCGGGGAGCTGTTTTTT. Its protein product is CASSIGWGLSNAGELFF. This chain joins TRBV19 and TRBJ2-2; a weak D match, TRBD1 (6 bases). Germline CDR1 is LNHDA and CDR2 is SQIVND (reference sequence). The CDR3 totals 17 residues. Trimming shortened V by 3 bases and J by 6 bases, and 20 bases separated the two germline ends. Drawing the rest from reference TRBV19 and TRBJ2-2, the complete variable domain is DGGITQSPKYLFRKEGQNVTLSCEQNLNHDAMYWYRQDPGQGLRLIYYSQIVNDFQKGDIAEGYSVSREKKESFPLTVTSAQKNPTAFYLCASSIGWGLSNAGELFFGEGSRLTVL.

The rearrangement uses TRBV28 and TRBJ1-2; D gene unclear. The CDR3 runs 16 residues. Trimming took 5 bases from V and 4 from J, leaving 20 bases between them. CDR1 is MDHEN and CDR2 is SYDVKM in the germline V gene. This CDR3 is CASSPQLGGGSYGYTF. The DNA of the CDR3 is TGTGCCAGCAGTCCACAACTGGGCGGCGGCTCCTATGGCTACACCTTC.

The chain couples TRBV5-1 to TRBJ1-1, with D perhaps matching TRBD1 (6 bases). V was cut by 0 bases and J by 4 bases, with 13 bases left in between. Germline CDR1 and CDR2: SGHRS and YFSETQ. The CDR3 length is 15 residues. In DNA form, the CDR3 reads TGCGCCAGCAGCTTGGGCGGGGGGGCGAGCACTGAAGCTTTCTTT. Amino acid sequence: CASSLGGGASTEAFF.

This clone has a single count. The rearrangement joins TRBV7-2 to TRBJ1-2; possibly TRBD1 for D (5 bases). CDR1 is SGHTA, CDR2 FQGNSA, per germline. This CDR3 comprises 14 residues. The V gene lost 5 bases and the J gene lost 8 bases, with 18 bases spanning the gap. Here the CDR3 reads CASSGRGLPRGYTF. The CDR3 DNA sequence: TGTGCCAGCAGCGGGCGGGGCCTCCCGAGAGGCTACACCTTC.

The V and J genes are TRBV25-1 and TRBJ1-2, with no clear D. This CDR3 is built from 13 residues. The V and J ends lost 5 bases and 4 bases respectively, with 11 bases between them. Per the germline V gene, CDR1 is MGHDK and CDR2 is SYGVNS. CDR3 sequence reads: CASSRQVGYGYTF. In DNA, the CDR3 is TGTGCCAGCAGTCGTCAGGTGGGCTATGGCTACACCTTC.

This clone was observed a handful of times. The genes are TRBV10-3 and TRBJ1-5, with TRBD1 as a possible D gene (5 bases). Germline V gives CDR1 ENHRY, CDR2 SYGVKD. Deletions cut 4 bases from V and 5 bases from J, with 9 bases between. This CDR3 contains 13 residues. For the CDR3, the DNA is TGTGCCATCAGTGTTGGGGGGGATCAGCCCCAGCATTTT. This translates into CAISVGGDQPQHF.

The V call is TRBV5-6, the J call TRBJ2-7; 7 bases line up with TRBD2. This CDR3 comprises 15 residues. Germline V CDR1 and CDR2: SGHDT, YYEEEE. V was clipped by 3 bases and J by 0 bases; unmatched bases: 6. The CDR3 DNA sequence: TGTGCCAGCAGCTCGGTGGGCGGGAGCTCCTACGAGCAGTACTTC. It yields the protein CASSSVGGSSYEQYF. The whole variable domain, remainder taken from reference TRBV5-6 and TRBJ2-7, is DAGVTQSPTHLIKTRGQQVTLRCSPKSGHDTVSWYQQALGQGPQFIFQYYEEEERQRGNFPDRFSGHQFPNYSSELNVNALLLGDSALYLCASSSVGGSSYEQYFGPGTRLTVT.

The V and J genes are TRBV19 and TRBJ1-2; 11 bases agree with TRBD1. The CDR3 has 15 residues. Germline loops: CDR1 LNHDA, CDR2 SQIVND (reference sequence). V dropped 6 bases and J dropped 4; count of bases not matched to a gene: 7. The DNA for the CDR3 is TGTGCCAGTAGCCCGGACAGGGGGCTTGGCTATGGCTACACCTTC. It codes for CASSPDRGLGYGYTF.

This clone was counted between two and nine times. The V call is TRBV5-5, the J call TRBJ1-5; a weak D match, TRBD1 (6 bases). Germline lookup yields CDR1 SGHKS and CDR2 YYEKEE (reference sequence). Trimming left V 2 bases short and J 7 bases short, with 13 bases between. The CDR3 contains 14 residues. The CDR3: CASSFRQDGQPQHF. CDR3 DNA sequence: TGTGCCAGCAGCTTCCGACAGGATGGCCAGCCCCAGCATTTT.

This clone was counted a few times. The gene calls are TRBV5-1 and TRBJ2-5; 7 nucleotides match TRBD2. Germline V CDR1 and CDR2: SGHRS, YFSETQ. Germline trimming cut 4 bases from V and 5 bases from J; bases unmatched to any gene: 11. The CDR3 contains 15 residues. The CDR3 sequence is CASSPQAGAGETQYF. In nucleotides, the CDR3 is TGCGCCAGCAGCCCCCAGGCGGGAGCGGGGGAGACCCAGTACTTC.

J is TRBJ2-5 and V is TRBV7-9; 7 bases fit TRBD2. Per germline, CDR1 SEHNR and CDR2 FQNEAQ (reference sequence). The trim removed 1 base at V and 5 bases at J, leaving 7 bases unmatched. This CDR3 contains 15 residues. In DNA, the CDR3 is TGTGCCAGCAGCTTAGGCCGGACTAGTGGGGAGACCCAGTACTTC. This sequence encodes CASSLGRTSGETQYF.

The V and J genes are TRBV5-4 and TRBJ1-1, with D tentatively TRBD1 (6 bases). The V end was cut by 0 bases, the J end by 3 bases, with 12 bases between. The CDR3 contains 15 residues. Germline lookup yields CDR1 SGHNT and CDR2 YYREEE (reference sequence). This CDR3 reads CASSLESRGYTEAFF. The CDR3 coding sequence is TGTGCCAGCAGCTTGGAGAGCAGGGGTTACACTGAAGCTTTCTTT.

The chain employs TRBV19 and TRBJ2-1; no clear D gene. The germline CDR1 and CDR2 sequences are LNHDA and SQIVND (reference sequence). The V end was cut by 2 bases, the J end by 14 bases, with 16 bases between. The length of the CDR3 is 13 residues. The chain's CDR3 is CASSINERPPEFF. Here the CDR3 DNA reads TGTGCCAGTAGTATAAATGAGAGGCCCCCGGAGTTCTTC.

The chain recombines TRBV5-4 with TRBJ2-5, with 10 bases fitting TRBD1. CDR3 size: 15 residues. V shed 4 bases and J 2 bases; nucleotides not matched to a gene: 5. Germline CDR1 SGHNT, CDR2 YYREEE (reference sequence). As DNA, the CDR3 is TGTGCCAGCAGCCTGGGACAGGGGAGACAAGAGACCCAGTACTTC. It codes for CASSLGQGRQETQYF.

The chain uses TRBV11-1 and TRBJ2-1, with 7 bases fitting TRBD2. The CDR3 is 17 amino acids. Germline CDR1 and CDR2: SGHAT and FQDESV (reference sequence). The V segment lost 4 bases and the J segment 1 base; nucleotides outside the gene matches: 10. The CDR3 spells CASSSTFSGDSYNEQFF. The CDR3 bases are TGTGCCAGCAGCTCCACATTCAGCGGGGATTCCTACAATGAGCAGTTCTTC.

The CDR3 DNA reads as TGTGCCAGCAGTTCTCCGGGGGGCTCTAACTATGGCTACACCTTC. As protein: CASSSPGGSNYGYTF. This chain joins TRBV6-5 and TRBJ1-2, with D maybe TRBD1 (6 bases). The V gene lost 4 bases and the J gene lost 0 bases, with 12 bases spanning the gap. The length of the CDR3 is 15 residues. Germline V gene sequence: CDR1 MNHEY, CDR2 SVGAGI.

A word on this clone: A junction boundary mismatches the germline segment, possibly from a read error. The chain links TRBV6-1 to TRBJ2-2; no definite D call. Germline V gene sequence: CDR1 MNHNS, CDR2 SASEGT. The length of the CDR3 is 12 residues. The CDR3 reads CASSRNAGELFF. The CDR3 coding sequence is TGTGCCAGTTCGAGGAACGCCGGGGAGCTGTTTTTT.

This rearrangement joins TRBV6-1 to TRBJ1-2; no clear D gene. The CDR3 has 10 residues. Germline V gene sequence: CDR1 MNHNS, CDR2 SASEGT. With 1 base removed from V and 7 bases from J, the gap between germline ends came to 1 base. For the CDR3, the DNA is TGTGCCAGCAGTGAAGGTGGCTACACCTTC. Its translation is CASSEGGYTF.

The rearrangement links TRBV7-9 to TRBJ1-2, with a possible D match to TRBD1 (6 bases). CDR3 length equals 13 residues. V dropped 5 bases and J dropped 6 bases, with 13 bases sitting between them. Germline V gene data show CDR1 as SEHNR and CDR2 as FQNEAQ (reference sequence). Here the CDR3 DNA reads TGTGCCAGCAGCCTTACAGGGTCGGATGGCTACACCTTC. Amino acids: CASSLTGSDGYTF.

The V gene is TRBV18, the J gene TRBJ1-4; 7 bases align to TRBD1. The CDR3 totals 15 residues. CDR1 and CDR2 (germline): KGHSH, LQKENI. Losses at the gene ends were 3 bases for V and 3 bases for J; bases not matched to a gene: 4. DNA of the CDR3: TGTGCCAGCTCACCCAGGGGGGCCTCTAATGAAAAACTGTTTTTT. This codes for CASSPRGASNEKLFF.

This clone has just one count. The CDR3 bases are TGCGCCAGCAGCCCAGGACAGCGGAACACTGAAGCTTTCTTT. Translated: CASSPGQRNTEAFF. V is TRBV5-1 and J is TRBJ1-1, with D tentatively TRBD1 (6 bases). The V gene lost 4 bases and the J gene lost 1 base, with 11 bases spanning the gap. The CDR3 sequence is 14 residues long. Germline V gene data show CDR1 as SGHRS and CDR2 as YFSETQ.